This T cell receptor beta chain was obtained from a study of molecular identifiers for immune sequencing clone quantification. The study's findings and limits: Clones of above 20 RNA copies carried over 98% of effector molecules; in naive cells they carried under 1%.

This clonotype was seen a few times. Its cognate antigen is unknown. TCRdb re-called the PCR reads with MiXCR, one entry per CDR3 protein. The sample comprises a few hundred thousand distinct CDR3 sequences, about a fifth of which are singletons, and about 0.8% rests with the top ten. For naive CD8 T cells, sorting used the CD8+CD4-CCR7+CD45RA+ phenotype. The CDR3 consists of 14 residues. V lost 3 bases and J lost 7, with 10 bases in between. Germline CDR1 and CDR2: MGHDK and SYGVNS. The sequence was collected from a human donor in good health. Some libraries in this study had Jurkat cell RNA spiked in. The rearrangement joins TRBV25-1 to TRBJ1-6; the D is unclear. Sequencing input: naive CD8+ T cells from blood, with Jurkat cell RNA spiked in. Sample subset: FACS-sorted CD8+CD4-CCR7+CD45RA+ naive T cells. The CDR3 spells CASSDEGVNSPLHF. CDR3 sequence (DNA): TGTGCCAGCAGTGATGAGGGCGTAAATTCACCCCTCCACTTT.